Listed here are 14 T cell receptor delta chains from one sample, sequenced in a study of gamma-delta chains in newborns, infants, children. TCRdb re-processed the reads using CATT. The sample carries about 1,500 delta-chain clones, around 8% recorded once. Sequencing was carried out using blood. These receptors all come from a child who was a newborn, infant or young child, either healthy, febrile or measles-vaccinated (not recorded which).

Concerning this clone: TCRdb's entry gives the protein of a much larger clone, which mismatches this DNA's translation at residues 4 and 12, likely from a read error; the protein reported here is translated from the DNA. The gene calls are TRDV2 and TRDJ3, with TRDD3 identical over 8 bases. The V gene's germline CDR1 is GEAIGNYY and CDR2 EKD. This CDR3 comprises 18 residues. DNA for the CDR3: TGTGCCTGTGCCCCCCTACTGGGGGCTACCTGGTACACCCGACAGATGTTTTTC. This codes for CACAPLLGATWYTRQMFF.

On this clone itself: A far larger clone differs by one base, so this is likely a read error. This sample includes further DNA sequences coding for the same CDR3. The chain joins TRDV2 to TRDJ3, with 12 positions matching TRDD3. Trimming cost V 0 bases and J 0 bases; bases outside gene matches: 8. This CDR3 has 21 amino acids. Germline loops: CDR1 GEAIGNYY, CDR2 EKD. The CDR3 DNA follows: TGTGCCTGTGACACCGAGCCGACTGGGGGATACACCTCCTGGGACACCCGACAGATGTTTTTC. Translation: CACDTEPTGGYTSWDTRQMFF.

Regarding this clone: This likely traces to a read error, being one base from a far larger clone. The same CDR3 is also encoded by other DNA sequences in this sample. The chain is built from TRDV2 and TRDJ1; TRDD3 matches at 10 bases. Germline CDR1 is GEAIGNYY and CDR2 is EKD. Unmatched junction bases numbered 31, after V lost 2 bases and J lost 2 bases. This CDR3 spans 24 amino acids. The CDR3 DNA reads TGTGCCTGTGACATCCTCTCCGGAGAAAGTACCGGGGGATACGGAGCAGGTGAAACCGATAAACTCATCTTT. Translation: CACDILSGESTGGYGAGETDKLIF.

Points on this clone: This likely stems from a read error, as it lies one base from a far larger clone. This CDR3 is also generated by other DNA sequences in the sample. The V and J genes are TRDV1 and TRDJ1; TRDD3 aligns across 13 bases. The CDR3 contains 16 residues. Trimming took 1 base from V and 14 from J; bases not matched to a gene: 13. Looked up from germline, CDR1 is TSWWSYY and CDR2 is QGS. CDR3 nucleotides: TGTGCTCTTGGGGAACGGCACCTACTGGGGGATACGGGGCTTATCTTT. Amino acids: CALGERHLLGDTGLIF.

On this clone: This likely stems from a read error, as it lies one base from a far larger clone. Other DNA sequences in the same sample also yield this CDR3. This sequence joins TRDV2 and TRDJ1; 8 bases are shared with TRDD3. The J segment lost 10 bases and the V segment lost 1 base, leaving 16 bases of the junction unmatched. The CDR3 loop spans 16 amino acids. CDR1 is GEAIGNYY and CDR2 is EKD in the germline V gene. The CDR3 loop reads CACDTREAGGYRALIF. CDR3 DNA sequence: TGTGCCTGTGACACACGGGAGGCCGGGGGATATCGCGCACTCATCTTT.

This clone was seen a handful of times. A far larger clone is a single base away, which makes a read error likely. The same CDR3 arises from other DNA sequences in this sample as well. This chain links TRDV2 with TRDJ3; 9 positions agree with TRDD3. The CDR3 is 18 residues long. The V segment lost 1 base and the J segment 0 bases; nucleotides outside the gene matches: 3. Germline lookup yields CDR1 GEAIGNYY and CDR2 EKD. CDR3 sequence reads: CACDTYWGSSWDTRQMFF. The CDR3 DNA is TGTGCCTGTGACACGTACTGGGGGAGCTCCTGGGACACCCGACAGATGTTTTTC.

This clone was found a few times. A read error likely explains why the TCRdb protein, taken from a much larger clone, differs from this DNA's translation at residue 8; the protein shown is translated from the DNA. This CDR3 reads CACDTWGTSSWDTRQMFF. The CDR3, as DNA: TGTGCCTGTGACACCTGGGGGACAAGCTCCTGGGACACCCGACAGATGTTTTTC. The V call is TRDV2, the J call TRDJ3; 7 nucleotides match TRDD3. Per germline, CDR1 GEAIGNYY and CDR2 EKD. The V segment lost 0 bases and the J segment 0 bases; nucleotides outside the gene matches: 4. The CDR3 extends over 18 amino acids.

This clone was seen only a few times. The TCRdb protein comes from a much larger clone and disagrees with this DNA's translation at residue 10, likely due to a read error; the protein given here is derived from the DNA. The rearrangement links TRDV3 to TRDJ1; the match to TRDD3 covers 8 bases. The CDR3 extends over 16 amino acids. Per the germline V gene, CDR1 is TVYSNPD and CDR2 is GDNSRS (reference sequence). The J segment lost 0 bases and the V segment lost 2 bases, leaving 11 bases of the junction unmatched. CDR3 residues: CAFPYWGGKHTDKLIF. CDR3 nucleotide sequence: TGTGCCTTTCCGTACTGGGGGGGTAAGCACACCGATAAACTCATCTTT. Full variable domain (missing parts from reference TRDV3 and TRDJ1): CDKVTQSSPDQTVASGSEVVLLCTYDTVYSNPDLFWYRIRPDYSFQFVFYGDNSRSEGADFTQGRFSVKHILTQKAFHLVISPVRTEDSATYYCAFPYWGGKHTDKLIFGKGTRVTVEP.

Notes on this clone: The amino acid sequence in TCRdb belongs to a much larger clone and departs from this DNA's translation at residue 11, likely a sequencing read error; the sequence shown is translated from the DNA. V gene TRDV2 combines with J gene TRDJ3, with 8 bases that match TRDD3. CDR3 length equals 21 residues. Germline loops: CDR1 GEAIGNYY, CDR2 EKD. Trimming removed 2 bases from V and 0 bases from J; junction bases left unmatched: 14. As DNA, the CDR3 is TGTGCCTGTGACATCCTTACTCTGGGGGACCTCAGCTCCTGGGACACCCGACAGATGTTTTTC. This translates into CACDILTLGDLSSWDTRQMFF.

J is TRDJ3 and V is TRDV2; 7 bases map to TRDD3. The CDR3 is 19 amino acids. Germline V gene sequence: CDR1 GEAIGNYY, CDR2 EKD. Trimming took 9 bases from V and 0 from J; bases not matched to a gene: 16. The CDR3 is CATEPTGVYTSWDTRQMFF. Here the CDR3 DNA reads TGTGCCACCGAACCGACTGGGGTCTACACCTCCTGGGACACCCGACAGATGTTTTTC.

To note about this clone: A read error likely explains why the TCRdb protein, taken from a much larger clone, differs from this DNA's translation at residue 12; the protein shown is translated from the DNA. The gene calls are TRDV2 and TRDJ1; 8 bases are a match to TRDD3. Germline CDR1 GEAIGNYY, CDR2 EKD. The CDR3 covers 15 residues. The junction had 11 bases not matched to a gene; V was cut back by 0 bases and J by 9 bases. The CDR3 DNA sequence: TGTGCCTGTGACACCCTTGGGGGATCCCTTGGTGAACTCATCTTT. Its translation is CACDTLGGSLGELIF.

Points on this clone: A read error likely explains why the TCRdb protein, taken from a much larger clone, differs from this DNA's translation at residue 3; the protein shown is translated from the DNA. V and J are TRDV2 and TRDJ3; 8 nucleotides line up with TRDD3. The length of the CDR3 is 17 residues. Germline V gene data show CDR1 as GEAIGNYY and CDR2 as EKD. CDR3: CARDTGGYSWDTRQMFF. DNA for the CDR3: TGTGCCCGTGACACCGGGGGATACTCCTGGGACACCCGACAGATGTTTTTC.

About this clone itself: TCRdb records a much larger clone's protein for this DNA, with a difference at residue 13 that likely arises from a read error; the protein given is the translation of the DNA. The genes are TRDV2 and TRDJ3, with 11 bases aligning to TRDD3. The CDR3 contains 17 residues. CDR1 is GEAIGNYY and CDR2 is EKD in the germline V gene. The CDR3 spells CACPAGGYSWDTQQMFF. CDR3 coding DNA: TGTGCCTGTCCGGCTGGGGGATACTCCTGGGACACCCAACAGATGTTTTTC.

This clone occurred a few times. The protein given by TCRdb reflects a much larger clone and differs at residue 13 from this DNA's translation, likely from a read error; the protein shown is the DNA's translation. The rearrangement joins TRDV2 to TRDJ3; TRDD3 matches 10 bases. The germline V gene encodes CDR1 GEAIGNYY and CDR2 EKD. The CDR3 loop spans 18 amino acids. CDR3 coding DNA: TGTGCCTGTGACACGGGGGATACGCGGTCCTGGGACGCCCGACAGATGTTTTTC. Its translation: CACDTGDTRSWDARQMFF.